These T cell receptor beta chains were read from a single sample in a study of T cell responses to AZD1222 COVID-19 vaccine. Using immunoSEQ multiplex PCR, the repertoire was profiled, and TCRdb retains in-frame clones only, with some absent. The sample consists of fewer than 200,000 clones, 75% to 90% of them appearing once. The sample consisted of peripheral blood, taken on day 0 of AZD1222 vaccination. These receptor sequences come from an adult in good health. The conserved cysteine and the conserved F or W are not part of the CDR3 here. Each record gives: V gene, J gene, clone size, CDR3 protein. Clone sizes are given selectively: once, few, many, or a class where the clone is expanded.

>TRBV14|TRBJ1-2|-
ASSQDWVRQDGYT
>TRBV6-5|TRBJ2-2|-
ASRGTANTGELF
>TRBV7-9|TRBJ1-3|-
ASVDSGNTIY
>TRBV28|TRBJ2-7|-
ASSLWTGGRYEQY
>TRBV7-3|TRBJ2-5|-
ASSSRGRETQY
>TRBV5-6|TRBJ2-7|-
ASSFDRGPYEQY
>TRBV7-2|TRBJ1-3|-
ASSPQGSGNTIY
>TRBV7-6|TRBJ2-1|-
ASSHLWDAEQF
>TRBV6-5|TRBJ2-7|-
ASQLRQGTYEQY
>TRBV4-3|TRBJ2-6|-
ASSQQTGLLSGANVLT
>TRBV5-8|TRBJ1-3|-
ASSSRGAGNTIY
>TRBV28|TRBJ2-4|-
ASSFEGPPKNIQY
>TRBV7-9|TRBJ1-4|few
ASSPERGGLF
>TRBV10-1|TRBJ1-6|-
ASSESRVRSYNSPLH
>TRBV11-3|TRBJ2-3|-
ASSFGLSGPSRDTQY
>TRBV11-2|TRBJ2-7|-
ASSTNIGRGQHYYEQY
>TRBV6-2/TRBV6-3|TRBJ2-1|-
ASSSHLPREGSWQF
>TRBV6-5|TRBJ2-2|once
ASSYGRSTGELF
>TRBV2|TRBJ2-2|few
ASSEQGAENGELF
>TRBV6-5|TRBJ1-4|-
ASIPGGNEKLF
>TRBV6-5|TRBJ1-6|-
ASSQHLPYNSPLH
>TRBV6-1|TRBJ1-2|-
ASSEGTDNYGYT
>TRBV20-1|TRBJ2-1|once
SASEASASSYNEQF
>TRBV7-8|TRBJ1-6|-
ASSSQGADNSPLH
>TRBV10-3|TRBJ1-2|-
AIGGTGGDYGYT
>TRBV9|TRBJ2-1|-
ASSVVLAGMYNEQF
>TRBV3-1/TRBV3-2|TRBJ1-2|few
ASSQEVRYT
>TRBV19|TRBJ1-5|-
ASSTRAQNSNQPQH
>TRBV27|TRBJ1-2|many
ASSPRQGFGGYT
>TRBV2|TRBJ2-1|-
AASSAGVFVGNEQF
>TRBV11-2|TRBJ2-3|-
ASSSNFLASADTQY
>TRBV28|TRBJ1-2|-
ATQDRGVYGYT
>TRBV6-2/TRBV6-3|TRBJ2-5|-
ASSATGEETQY
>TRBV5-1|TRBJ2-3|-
ASSGGLAGGPWRTDTQY
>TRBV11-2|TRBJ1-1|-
ASSRQGANEAF
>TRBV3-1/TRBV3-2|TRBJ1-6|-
ASSLPTDNSPLH
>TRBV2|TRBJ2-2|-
ASRSGTLNTGELF
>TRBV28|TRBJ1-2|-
ASSPQRNYGYT
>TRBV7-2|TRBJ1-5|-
ASSAQKYQPQH
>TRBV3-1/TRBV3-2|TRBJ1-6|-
ASSQPNSPLH
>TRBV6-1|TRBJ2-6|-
ASSEIGGQGLSGANVLT
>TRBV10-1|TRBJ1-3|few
ASSDPGKSGNTIY
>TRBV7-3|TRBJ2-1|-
ASSLNEGAYNEQF
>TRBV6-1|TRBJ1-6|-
ASSEPGTGGLAGSPLH
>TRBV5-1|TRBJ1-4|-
ASSLAGGSVNEKLF
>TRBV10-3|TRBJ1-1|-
AISGQGVIDTEAF
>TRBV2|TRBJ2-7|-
ASKPGNWNEQY
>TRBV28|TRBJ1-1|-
ASSTTDRGLHTEAF
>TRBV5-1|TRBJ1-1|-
ASSLVPGQNTEAF
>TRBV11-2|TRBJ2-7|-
ASKIQGGEQY